The 28 T cell receptor beta chains below all came from one sample that was sequenced in a study of regulatory T cells in long-lasting Graves disease. Relying on iRepertoire HTBI primers and Arm-PCR of CDR3 regions, the team built TCR beta libraries. TCRdb processed the multiplex PCR reads anew with MiXCR; each CDR3 protein has one entry. The data hold a few hundred thousand distinct CDR3 sequences, with approximately 16% observed a single time. The time point is: newly diagnosed GD, antithyroid drugs for less than 3 months. RNA extracted from PBMCs served as the sequencing template. The same sample was also studied in work on T cells in Graves' hyperthyroidism and ophthalmopathy.

Sequenced material: peripheral blood mononuclear cells (PBMCs), taken at new diagnosis, from a patient treated with antithyroid drugs. The receptors originated from a woman between 40 and 55 years old with Graves disease.

At least ten counts were recorded for this clonotype. The rearrangement uses TRBV20-1 and TRBJ2-6, with D possibly being TRBD1 or TRBD2 (5 bases each). The CDR3 length is 13 residues. Germline V gives CDR1 DFQATT, CDR2 SNEGSKA (reference sequence). Trimming stripped 0 bases from V and 12 bases from J, with 12 bases between. CDR3 amino acids: CSAREAVGRVLTF. The CDR3 DNA is TGCAGTGCTAGAGAAGCGGTGGGGCGCGTCCTGACTTTC.

This clonotype occurred many times. The V gene is TRBV7-2, the J gene TRBJ2-7; D is possibly TRBD1 (5 bases). Between the trimmed V and J ends, which lost 1 base and 3 bases, there was a span of 10 bases. Germline lookup yields CDR1 SGHTA and CDR2 FQGNSA. This CDR3 comprises 14 residues. This CDR3 reads CASSLEPGYYEQYF. CDR3 DNA: TGTGCCAGCAGCTTAGAACCAGGGTACTACGAGCAGTACTTC.

This clonotype was found many times. The chain is built from TRBV3-1 and TRBJ2-1, with 7 bases aligning to TRBD2. The J segment lost 5 bases and the V segment lost 0 bases, leaving 1 base of the junction unmatched. The CDR3 loop spans 14 amino acids. CDR1 is LGHDT, CDR2 YNNKEL, per germline (reference sequence). DNA of the CDR3: TGTGCCAGCAGCCAAGATACTAGCGACAATGAGCAGTTCTTC. As protein: CASSQDTSDNEQFF.

The gene calls are TRBV20-1 and TRBJ2-5; 11 positions match TRBD2. The CDR3 is 15 amino acids. V gave up 0 bases and J gave up 4 bases; unmatched junction bases: 4. Per the germline V gene, CDR1 is DFQATT and CDR2 is SNEGSKA (reference sequence). The CDR3 sequence is CSARDLGLAAETQYF. The CDR3 DNA sequence: TGCAGTGCTAGAGATCTGGGACTAGCGGCAGAGACCCAGTACTTC.

Details on this clonotype: With a much larger clone just one base away, this may be a read error. V and J are TRBV6-4 and TRBJ2-7; a weak D match, TRBD1 (5 bases). Trimming stripped 5 bases from V and 3 bases from J, with 20 bases between. CDR1 and CDR2 from the germline V gene are MRHNA and SNTAGT. The CDR3 runs 16 residues. CDR3 nucleotide sequence: TGTGCCAGCAGTCGGGCGCCGGACACCTTCTACTACGAGCAGTACTTC. Translation gives CASSRAPDTFYYEQYF.

This clonotype was seen just once. With a far larger clone one base away, a read error is the likely cause. The CDR3 loop reads CASSPTATTPQTGKRNEQFF. The CDR3 nucleotides are TGTGCCAGCAGCCCAACCGCAACGACCCCCCAGACAGGGAAAAGAAACGAGCAGTTCTTC. The chain has TRBV12-3 or TRBV12-4 and TRBJ2-1; TRBD1 aligns across 7 bases. V gave up 6 bases and J gave up 10 bases; unmatched junction bases: 30. This CDR3 region has 20 residues.

At least ten counts were recorded for this clonotype. V gene TRBV11-2 combines with J gene TRBJ2-7; D remains ambiguous. Germline V CDR1 and CDR2: SGHAT, FQNNGV. There are 14 residues in the CDR3. Trimming removed 0 bases at V and 7 bases at J, with 13 bases between. For the CDR3, the DNA is TGTGCCAGCAGCTTAGATTCGAGGTTGACTGAGCAGTACTTC. Its translation: CASSLDSRLTEQYF.

Only a few counts were recorded for this clonotype. J is TRBJ2-7 and V is TRBV9; D perhaps matches TRBD2 (6 bases). CDR3 length equals 15 residues. Germline V lookup: CDR1 SGDLS, CDR2 YYNGEE. The V and J ends lost 4 bases and 4 bases respectively, with 18 bases between them. CDR3 residues: CASSPLGLAHYEQYF. The CDR3 DNA reads as TGTGCCAGCAGCCCCCTGGGGCTAGCGCATTACGAGCAGTACTTC. Supplemented by reference TRBV9 and TRBJ2-7, the full variable domain reads DSGVTQTPKHLITATGQRVTLRCSPRSGDLSVYWYQQSLDQGLQFLIQYYNGEERAKGNILERFSAQQFPDLHSELNLSSLELGDSALYFCASSPLGLAHYEQYFGPGTRLTVT.

This clonotype was recorded many times. The rearrangement uses TRBV27 and TRBJ2-7; TRBD2 matches 11 bases. The CDR3 spans 16 residues. CDR1 is MNHEY and CDR2 is SMNVEV in the germline V gene (reference sequence). The junction had 3 bases not matched to a gene; V was cut back by 0 bases and J by 2 bases. As DNA, the CDR3 is TGTGCCAGCAGTTTATCCCGACTAGCGGGACCCTACGAGCAGTACTTC. It codes for CASSLSRLAGPYEQYF.

The CDR3 spells CASSLYETDRRNTIYF. CDR3 bases: TGTGCCAGCAGTTTATACGAGACAGACCGTAGAAACACCATATATTTT. The chain joins TRBV28 to TRBJ1-3, with a possible D match to TRBD1 (5 bases). V was clipped by 1 base and J by 5 bases, with 15 bases between them. The CDR3 contains 16 residues. Germline assignment: CDR1 MDHEN and CDR2 SYDVKM.

This clonotype showed up just once. The CDR3 carries no conserved terminal phenylalanine or tryptophan, so it likely arises from a read error. The DNA is omitted, as the CDR3 cannot be located on it reliably, and the CDR3 follows TCRdb's listing. The chain recombines TRBV7-3 with TRBJ2-7; the table gives TRBD1 as D, unverified against the DNA. Germline loops: CDR1 SGHTA, CDR2 FQGTGA. With termini counted, the CDR3 has 8 amino acids. The chain's CDR3 is CASSPPSG.

The gene calls are TRBV6-2 or TRBV6-3 and TRBJ2-7, with 7 bases fitting TRBD1. V lost 5 bases, J lost 2 bases, and 6 bases stayed unmatched. Per germline, CDR1 MNHEY and CDR2 SVGEGT. CDR3 length: 14 residues. The CDR3 is CASSEIQGPYEQYF. Here the CDR3 DNA reads TGTGCCAGCAGTGAAATACAGGGGCCCTACGAGCAGTACTTC.

Details on this clonotype: A read error may be the cause here, since a much bigger clone is one base away. The rearrangement joins TRBV27 to TRBJ2-1; TRBD2 is a possible D gene (5 bases). V was pared by 5 bases and J by 4 bases, with 15 bases between. Germline loops: CDR1 MNHEY, CDR2 SMNVEV (reference sequence). This CDR3 region has 15 residues. As DNA, the CDR3 is TGTGCCAGCAGTGTCGGCGGGCTCGGGTACAATGAGCAGTTCTTC. As protein: CASSVGGLGYNEQFF.

The chain is built from TRBV28 and TRBJ1-1; TRBD1 is a possible D gene (5 bases). Per the germline V gene, CDR1 is MDHEN and CDR2 is SYDVKM. The CDR3 covers 15 residues. With 4 bases removed from V and 8 bases from J, the gap between germline ends came to 20 bases. CDR3 residues: CASSSPTGPRGEAFF. In DNA form, the CDR3 reads TGTGCCAGCAGTTCCCCCACAGGTCCCCGCGGGGAAGCTTTCTTT.

At least ten counts were recorded for this clonotype. The chain couples TRBV12-3 or TRBV12-4 to TRBJ2-7; D assignment may be TRBD1 or TRBD2 (6 bases each). Trimming cost V 7 bases and J 3 bases, with 10 bases left between them. CDR3 length: 12 residues. CDR3 sequence (DNA): TGTGCCAGCACTGAGGGGGGCTACGAGCAGTACTTC. The encoded protein is CASTEGGYEQYF.

The sample holds many counts of this clonotype. This chain uses TRBV2 with TRBJ1-4; the D is unclear. Trimming pared 6 bases from V and 7 bases from J, leaving 15 bases between. The CDR3 extends over 14 amino acids. CDR1 SNHLY and CDR2 FYNNEI come from the germline V gene. The CDR3 sequence: CASSPSTLSEKLFF. The CDR3 nucleotides read TGTGCCAGCAGCCCGTCCACTTTAAGTGAAAAACTGTTTTTT. The full variable domain, its missing parts supplied by reference TRBV2 and TRBJ1-4, is EPEVTQTPSHQVTQMGQEVILRCVPISNHLYFYWYRQILGQKVEFLVSFYNNEISEKSEIFDDQFSVERPDGSNFTLKIRSTKLEDSAMYFCASSPSTLSEKLFFGSGTQLSVL.

This clonotype was counted at least ten times. The chain links TRBV19 to TRBJ1-2; TRBD1 matches at 8 bases. CDR1 is LNHDA, CDR2 SQIVND, per germline (reference sequence). V lost 7 bases and J lost 4; bases outside the gene matches: 11. The CDR3 sequence is 15 residues long. This CDR3 is CASTQAGGASYGYTF. The CDR3 nucleotides are TGTGCCAGTACCCAGGCAGGGGGCGCTTCCTATGGCTACACCTTC.

This clonotype occurred a few times. The chain employs TRBV20-1 and TRBJ2-5; 10 bases fit TRBD1. The CDR3 sequence is 14 residues long. CDR1 is DFQATT and CDR2 is SNEGSKA in the germline V gene (reference sequence). V shed 7 bases, J shed 3 bases, and the junction held 8 bases outside the gene matches. This CDR3 reads CSVLPGQGKETQYF. The CDR3 region has the DNA TGCAGTGTATTACCGGGACAGGGGAAAGAGACCCAGTACTTC.

This clonotype was detected once. J is TRBJ2-1 and V is TRBV3-1; 10 bases agree with TRBD2. Per germline, CDR1 LGHDT and CDR2 YNNKEL (reference sequence). J gave up 8 bases and V 4 bases, and 5 bases lay outside the gene matches. The CDR3 loop spans 14 amino acids. Here the CDR3 reads CASSPPTSGYEQFF. The CDR3, as DNA: TGTGCCAGCAGCCCCCCGACTAGCGGGTATGAGCAGTTCTTC.

The chain links TRBV13 to TRBJ1-1; possible D gene TRBD1, 6 bases. CDR1 and CDR2 (germline): PRHDT, FYEKMQ (reference sequence). V was clipped by 2 bases and J by 0 bases, with 10 bases between them. The CDR3 runs to 15 residues. This CDR3 reads CASSLWGAMNTEAFF. The CDR3 DNA sequence: TGTGCCAGCAGCTTATGGGGGGCGATGAACACTGAAGCTTTCTTT.

In regard to this clonotype: A single base separates this from a much larger clone, so it may be a read error. It is unclear where the CDR3 begins or ends on the DNA, so no DNA is shown, and the CDR3 is as TCRdb lists it. The rearrangement links TRBV7-6 to TRBJ2-5; the table's D gene call, TRBD2, was not cross checked with the DNA. The CDR3 length equals 14 residues, ends included. Looked up from germline, CDR1 is SGHVS and CDR2 is FNYEAQ. CDR3 protein: CASSVSWGGGTQSF.

V is TRBV7-9 and J is TRBJ2-1; TRBD2 might be the D (6 bases). V lost 6 bases to trimming and J lost 1 base, with 13 bases between them. This CDR3 region has 15 residues. CDR1 and CDR2 (germline): SEHNR, FQNEAQ (reference sequence). CDR3 loop: CASSPRLVSYNEQFF. DNA of the CDR3: TGTGCCAGCAGTCCTAGACTAGTATCCTACAATGAGCAGTTCTTC.

This clonotype was counted many times. V and J are TRBV19 and TRBJ2-7, with D tentatively TRBD1 (6 bases). The germline V gene encodes CDR1 LNHDA and CDR2 SQIVND (reference sequence). Trimming shortened V by 3 bases and J by 3 bases, and 15 bases separated the two germline ends. The CDR3 runs to 15 residues. CDR3 loop: CASSIGWDIYYEQYF. As DNA, the CDR3 is TGTGCCAGTAGTATCGGTTGGGACATTTACTACGAGCAGTACTTC.

In this sample, this clonotype turned up many times. The chain is built from TRBV11-2 and TRBJ2-2; the D is unclear. The CDR3 extends over 14 amino acids. CDR1 and CDR2 (germline): SGHAT, FQNNGV. The ends were cut back, 3 bases at V and 2 bases at J, with 7 bases in the middle. DNA of the CDR3: TGTGCCAGCAGCTTCGGACGTAACACCGGGGAGCTGTTTTTT. This gives the protein CASSFGRNTGELFF.

This clonotype was picked up many times. V is TRBV20-1 and J is TRBJ2-2; D perhaps matches TRBD2 (5 bases). Trimming took off 2 bases at V and 0 bases at J, with 10 bases between the two ends. The CDR3 length is 15 residues. Germline loops: CDR1 DFQATT, CDR2 SNEGSKA (reference sequence). The CDR3 protein is CSARLRGTNTGELFF. CDR3 bases: TGCAGTGCTAGATTGAGAGGGACGAACACCGGGGAGCTGTTTTTT.

This clonotype was seen at least ten times. This sequence joins TRBV11-3 and TRBJ2-5; TRBD2 matches at 13 bases. This CDR3 is built from 17 residues. Per germline, CDR1 SGHNT and CDR2 YENEEA. Unmatched junction bases numbered 6, after V lost 5 bases and J lost 0 bases. The CDR3 coding sequence is TGTGCCAGCAGCCCGCCCGGGACTAGCGGGAACCAAGAGACCCAGTACTTC. As protein: CASSPPGTSGNQETQYF.

On this clonotype itself: A far larger clone is one base from this, pointing to a likely read error. The V gene is TRBV2, the J gene TRBJ1-1; D is perhaps TRBD2 (5 bases). The DNA end is a closer match to TRBJ2-3, so the J assignment may be wrong. Germline CDR1 SNHLY, CDR2 FYNNEI. The CDR3 is 12 amino acids. The CDR3 here is CTSSPTRTTQYF. DNA for the CDR3: TGTACCAGCAGCCCAACTAGAACTACGCAGTATTTT.

This sequence joins TRBV30 and TRBJ2-1; D gene uncertain. The CDR3 is 9 residues long. Trimming shortened V by 8 bases and J by 8 bases, and 7 bases separated the two germline ends. Looked up from germline, CDR1 is GTSNPN and CDR2 is SVGIG (reference sequence). The CDR3 here is CATFYEQFF. In nucleotides, the CDR3 is TGTGCCACATTCTATGAGCAGTTCTTC.